Shown below are 13 T cell receptor beta chains from a single sample sequenced in a study of PD-1 blockade in classical Hodgkin lymphoma. Every single patient, without exception, relapsed after autologous stem cell transplantation, and brentuximab vedotin exposure varied. Clones were read by immunoSEQ multiplex PCR, and TCRdb kept only the in-frame ones, dropping some. The sample records some 46,000 clones, about three quarters being singletons. This specimen consisted of peripheral blood mononuclear cells (PBMCs), obtained before the second cycle of nivolumab. These receptors came from a human donor with classical Hodgkin lymphoma.

A single count supports this clone. The rearrangement joins TRBV7-9 to TRBJ2-1, with D perhaps assigned TRBD1 or TRBD2 (5 bases each). This CDR3 region has 16 residues. CDR1 SEHNR and CDR2 FQNEAQ come from the germline V gene (reference sequence). V was pared by 7 bases and J by 0 bases, with 16 bases between. This CDR3 is CASTMGVLSSYNEQFF. The CDR3 nucleotides read TGTGCCAGCACCATGGGGGTACTTAGCTCCTACAATGAGCAGTTCTTC.

The chain carries TRBV19 and TRBJ2-5; weak D call: TRBD1 (6 bases). V was clipped by 5 bases and J by 5 bases, with 18 bases between them. This CDR3 comprises 15 residues. Germline loops: CDR1 LNHDA, CDR2 SQIVND (reference sequence). In DNA form, the CDR3 reads TGTGCCAGTAGTCTCCATAAAACAGGGTCGGAGACCCAGTACTTC. This gives the protein CASSLHKTGSETQYF.

This sequence joins TRBV6-5 and TRBJ1-2; D not certain. CDR3 size: 13 residues. V was cut by 2 bases and J by 3 bases, with 7 bases left in between. The germline V gene encodes CDR1 MNHEY and CDR2 SVGAGI. CDR3 DNA: TGTGCCAGCAGTTACGCAGGCTACTATGGCTACACCTTC. Amino acids: CASSYAGYYGYTF.

Turning to this clone: Relative to the germline gene, one junction end is altered; a read error may explain this. This chain joins TRBV28 and TRBJ1-4; D might be TRBD1 (6 bases). The CDR3 sequence is 14 residues long. CDR1 is MDHEN, CDR2 SYDVKM, per germline. The CDR3 reads CASSLEQGRPVGIF. CDR3 DNA sequence: TGTGCCAGCAGTTTGGAACAGGGTCGCCCCGTCGGGATTTTT.

This clone was counted a single time. The chain carries TRBV14 and TRBJ1-5; D call uncertain. The germline V gene encodes CDR1 SGHDN and CDR2 FVKESK. The V and J ends lost 3 bases and 7 bases respectively, with 7 bases between them. The CDR3 contains 12 residues. The CDR3 is CASSQGSQPQHF. Here the CDR3 DNA reads TGTGCCAGCAGCCAGGGGTCCCAGCCCCAGCATTTT.

The chain couples TRBV7-2 to TRBJ1-1, with D hard to call. The CDR3 is 14 residues long. Per the germline V gene, CDR1 is SGHTA and CDR2 is FQGNSA. V was shortened by 2 bases and J by 0 bases, with 7 bases between the two germline ends. CDR3 amino acids: CASSLNPLNTEAFF. The DNA of the CDR3 is TGTGCCAGCAGCTTAAATCCCCTGAACACTGAAGCTTTCTTT.

This chain joins TRBV6-5 and TRBJ2-5, with 11 bases identical to TRBD2. Germline V gene data show CDR1 as MNHEY and CDR2 as SVGAGI. The V gene end was trimmed by 7 bases and the J gene end by 7 bases; junction bases not matched to a gene: 11. This CDR3 contains 15 residues. The CDR3 loop reads CASTRDSGGAGTQYF. The CDR3 region has the DNA TGTGCCAGCACCCGGGATAGCGGGGGGGCTGGGACCCAGTACTTC.

This clone was observed once. The chain recombines TRBV9 with TRBJ2-7, with D perhaps assigned TRBD1 or TRBD2 (5 bases each). This CDR3 is built from 14 residues. The germline V and J ends were trimmed by 4 bases and 0 bases, with 11 bases remaining between them. Germline lookup yields CDR1 SGDLS and CDR2 YYNGEE. The chain's CDR3 is CASSPWDHSYEQYF. CDR3 DNA: TGTGCCAGCAGCCCCTGGGACCACTCCTACGAGCAGTACTTC. Full variable domain (outside the CDR3, taken from reference TRBV9 and TRBJ2-7): DSGVTQTPKHLITATGQRVTLRCSPRSGDLSVYWYQQSLDQGLQFLIQYYNGEERAKGNILERFSAQQFPDLHSELNLSSLELGDSALYFCASSPWDHSYEQYFGPGTRLTVT.

The V call is TRBV28, the J call TRBJ1-6; D is ambiguous. Germline CDR1 is MDHEN and CDR2 is SYDVKM. The CDR3 length is 13 residues. Between the trimmed V and J ends, which lost 6 bases and 6 bases, there was a span of 9 bases. The DNA of the CDR3 is TGTGCCAGCAGACCACGGTCTAATTCACCCCTCCACTTT. Translation gives CASRPRSNSPLHF.

This chain joins TRBV7-9 and TRBJ1-2; D is undetermined. This CDR3 region has 13 residues. The V end was cut by 6 bases, the J end by 3 bases, with 11 bases between. Per the germline V gene, CDR1 is SEHNR and CDR2 is FQNEAQ (reference sequence). CDR3 in amino acids: CASRAALDYGYTF. The CDR3 DNA is TGTGCCAGCAGGGCAGCGCTAGACTATGGCTACACCTTC.

The chain recombines TRBV27 with TRBJ2-5; 7 bases are shared with TRBD1. J was trimmed by 3 bases and V by 5 bases; bases with no gene match: 21. CDR3 size: 19 residues. Germline loops: CDR1 MNHEY, CDR2 SMNVEV (reference sequence). As DNA, the CDR3 is TGTGCCAGCAGTCGACGTCCGGGACAGCTCAGCCTCAATGAAGAGACCCAGTACTTC. Translated, it gives CASSRRPGQLSLNEETQYF.

The chain employs TRBV6-6 and TRBJ2-3, with 8 bases aligning to TRBD2. The CDR3 loop spans 16 amino acids. Per germline, CDR1 MNHNY and CDR2 SVGAGI (reference sequence). V dropped 2 bases and J dropped 2; count of bases not matched to a gene: 6. CDR3 residues: CASSYRGGGTTDTQYF. As DNA, the CDR3 is TGTGCCAGCAGTTACCGGGGGGGCGGGACCACAGATACGCAGTATTTT.

The V gene is TRBV7-2, the J gene TRBJ1-5; D gene unclear. CDR3 size: 16 residues. V was shortened by 0 bases and J by 4 bases, with 13 bases between the two germline ends. The germline V gene encodes CDR1 SGHTA and CDR2 FQGNSA. In nucleotides, the CDR3 is TGTGCCAGCAGCTTAGCGGGCACTCAAGCTAATCAGCCCCAGCATTTT. Amino acid sequence: CASSLAGTQANQPQHF. The variable domain in full, completed from reference TRBV7-2 and TRBJ1-5, reads GAGVSQSPSNKVTEKGKDVELRCDPISGHTALYWYRQSLGQGLEFLIYFQGNSAPDKSGLPSDRFSAERTGGSVSTLTIQRTQQEDSAVYLCASSLAGTQANQPQHFGDGTRLSIL.